A selection of T cell receptor beta chains follows, all from one sample in a study of T cells in Graves' hyperthyroidism and ophthalmopathy. TCRdb redid the calling of the multiplex PCR reads with MiXCR, one entry per CDR3 protein. This table holds about 210,000 distinct CDR3 sequences, approximately 17% found once. The sequenced material came from blood. The source of these receptors is a middle-aged man with Graves' hyperthyroidism. The CDR3 runs from the conserved cysteine through the conserved F or W. Each record gives: clone size, V gene, J gene, D gene, CDR3 protein, CDR3 DNA. The D gene is left open where the match is weak. The size of a clone is reported for some rows only, either as once, few or many, or as a class for expanded clones.

>many|TRBV20-1|TRBJ2-7|TRBD2
CSARDYASGSIYEQYF
TGCAGTGCTAGAGATTATGCTAGCGGGAGTATTTACGAGCAGTACTTC
>few|TRBV28|TRBJ2-7|NA
CATSDVLYEQYF
TGTGCCACCTCAGACGTACTCTACGAGCAGTACTTC
>NA|TRBV4-1|TRBJ1-3|NA
CASSQTRGNTIYF
TGCGCCAGCAGCCAAACCAGGGGAAACACCATATATTTT
>many|TRBV7-9|TRBJ2-1|TRBD1
CASSLGQGVFYNEQFF
TGTGCCAGCAGCTTAGGACAGGGTGTATTCTACAATGAGCAGTTCTTC
>NA|TRBV3-1|TRBJ1-1|NA
CASSQALGVNTEAFF
TGTGCCAGCAGCCAAGCCTTGGGAGTGAACACTGAAGCTTTCTTT
>few|TRBV2|TRBJ2-1|TRBD1
CASAVRRQGSNEQFF
TGTGCCAGCGCCGTTAGGAGACAGGGGTCAAATGAGCAGTTCTTC
>many|TRBV20-1|TRBJ2-5|NA
CSARDRKTQYF
TGCAGTGCTAGAGATCGAAAGACCCAGTACTTC
>NA|TRBV29-1|TRBJ2-1|NA
CSVEKDIRQFF
TGCAGCGTTGAAAAGGACATTCGGCAGTTCTTC
>many|TRBV7-3|TRBJ1-1|NA
CASSSGVNTEAFF
TGTGCCAGCAGCTCAGGGGTGAACACTGAAGCTTTCTTT
>NA|TRBV7-2|TRBJ2-5|TRBD2
CASSLGLAGGARYF
TGTGCCAGCAGCTTAGGACTAGCGGGAGGGGCTCGGTACTTC
>many|TRBV28|TRBJ2-7|NA
CASSFEGGYEQYF
TGTGCCAGCAGTTTTGAAGGGGGCTACGAGCAGTACTTC
>few|TRBV7-2|TRBJ2-7|TRBD1
CASSYRGGDEQYF
TGTGCCAGCAGCTACAGGGGTGGCGACGAGCAGTACTTC
>few|TRBV9|TRBJ1-3|NA
CASSVGGIAPGNTIYF
TGTGCCAGCAGCGTAGGGGGGATCGCCCCTGGAAACACCATATATTTT
>many|TRBV3-1|TRBJ1-3|TRBD1
CASSPGTGRSGNTIYF
TGTGCCAGCAGCCCCGGGACAGGGCGCTCTGGAAACACCATATATTTT
>many|TRBV6-1|TRBJ2-1|TRBD2
CASRRGDTYNEQFF
TGTGCCAGCCGGCGGGGGGACACCTACAATGAGCAGTTCTTC
>NA|TRBV7-9|TRBJ1-5|NA
CASSQQEDQPQHF
TGTGCCAGCAGCCAACAGGAGGATCAGCCCCAGCATTTT
>few|TRBV7-9|TRBJ2-6|NA
CASSLAGGANVLTF
TGTGCCAGCAGCTTAGCCGGGGGGGCCAACGTCCTGACTTTC
>few|TRBV29-1|TRBJ2-5|NA
CSVAMTEETQYF
TGCAGCGTTGCTATGACAGAAGAGACCCAGTACTTC
>many|TRBV20-1|TRBJ2-1|TRBD2
CSAPGTRSYNEQFF
TGCAGTGCCCCCGGGACTAGGTCCTACAATGAGCAGTTCTTC
>once|TRBV5-4|TRBJ2-2|NA
CASSLRPFINTGELFF
TGTGCCAGCAGCTTAAGGCCATTCATCAACACCGGGGAGCTGTTTTTT
>NA|TRBV28|TRBJ1-1|NA
CASNYGNTEAFF
TGTGCCAGCAACTACGGGAACACTGAAGCTTTCTTT
>NA|TRBV18|TRBJ2-3|TRBD2
CASSPSFSGRLTDTQYF
TGTGCCAGCTCACCTTCGTTCTCCGGGAGGCTCACAGATACGCAGTATTTT
>few|TRBV7-2|TRBJ1-1|NA
CASSPKTWNTEAFF
TGTGCCAGCAGCCCGAAGACATGGAACACTGAAGCTTTCTTT
>NA|TRBV30|TRBJ2-3|NA
CAWSPAGVYTQYF
TGTGCCTGGAGTCCGGCTGGGGTATATACGCAGTATTTT
>NA|TRBV3-1|TRBJ2-3|NA
CASSQSTLTDTQYF
TGTGCCAGCAGCCAGTCGACCCTCACAGATACGCAGTATTTT
>NA|TRBV12-3/TRBV12-4|TRBJ2-3|TRBD2
CASSFLLAGGTDTQYF
TGTGCCAGCAGTTTTCTTCTCGCGGGAGGTACAGATACGCAGTATTTT
>NA|TRBV5-1|TRBJ1-2|NA
CASSLGQHGYTF
TGCGCCAGCAGCTTGGGACAGCATGGCTACACCTTC
>many|TRBV28|TRBJ2-7|TRBD1
CASKDRGTYEQYF
TGTGCCAGCAAGGACAGGGGAACCTACGAGCAGTACTTC
>many|TRBV19|TRBJ2-3|TRBD2
CASTPGLAGGDTQYF
TGTGCCAGTACCCCCGGGCTAGCGGGAGGTGATACGCAGTATTTT
>many|TRBV5-1|TRBJ2-7|NA
CASSSTGLISYEQYF
TGCGCCAGCAGCTCCACGGGACTGATCTCCTACGAGCAGTACTTC
>many|TRBV3-1|TRBJ2-5|TRBD2
CASSQRTSGWSETQYF
TGTGCCAGCAGCCAGAGGACTAGCGGGTGGTCAGAGACCCAGTACTTC
>many|TRBV7-2|TRBJ2-1|TRBD2
CASSSRRYGLADNEQFF
TGTGCCAGCAGCTCCAGACGCTACGGACTAGCGGACAATGAGCAGTTCTTC
>NA|TRBV14|TRBJ1-3|NA
CASSPDWGDTIYF
TGTGCCAGCAGCCCTGATTGGGGGGACACCATATATTTT
>few|TRBV30|TRBJ1-1|NA
CAWKQGNTEAFF
TGTGCCTGGAAACAGGGGAACACTGAAGCTTTCTTT
>many|TRBV6-1|TRBJ2-3|TRBD2
CASTKGAGGSTDTQYF
TGTGCCAGCACCAAGGGAGCGGGAGGGTCCACAGATACGCAGTATTTT
>NA|TRBV20-1|TRBJ2-1|TRBD2
CSAPKLATGSYNEQFF
TGCAGTGCACCGAAACTAGCGACCGGCTCCTACAATGAGCAGTTCTTC
>NA|TRBV29-1|TRBJ2-5|TRBD2
CSVELPSGIVETQYF
TGCAGCGTTGAATTGCCTAGCGGGATAGTAGAGACCCAGTACTTC
>many|TRBV28|TRBJ1-4|TRBD1
CASSLTGVGEKLFF
TGTGCCAGCAGTTTAACAGGGGTAGGAGAAAAACTGTTTTTT
>many|TRBV2|TRBJ1-4|NA
CASSESVPNEKLFF
TGTGCCAGCAGTGAATCGGTCCCCAATGAAAAACTGTTTTTT
>NA|TRBV24-1|TRBJ2-5|NA
CVTSDLRGGETQYF
TGTGTCACCAGTGATCTCAGGGGAGGAGAGACCCAGTACTTC
>few|TRBV6-2/TRBV6-3|TRBJ2-7|NA
CASTGLAKSYEQYF
TGTGCCAGCACCGGGCTAGCGAAATCCTACGAGCAGTACTTC
>NA|TRBV28|TRBJ1-5|NA
CASSSPGQGGQPQHF
TGTGCCAGCAGTTCCCCGGGGCAGGGCGGGCAGCCCCAGCATTTT
>many|TRBV10-3|TRBJ2-1|TRBD2
CAIRAGTSGWYEQFF
TGTGCCATCAGGGCCGGGACTAGCGGGTGGTATGAGCAGTTCTTC
>NA|TRBV20-1|TRBJ2-1|NA
CSAREWTDYNEQFF
TGCAGTGCTAGAGAATGGACTGACTACAATGAGCAGTTCTTC
>many|TRBV2|TRBJ1-4|TRBD1
CASSGTGVKLFF
TGTGCCAGCAGCGGGACAGGGGTAAAACTGTTTTTT
>NA|TRBV2|TRBJ2-1|TRBD2
CASRGQTSGVNEQFF
TGTGCCAGCAGGGGGCAGACTAGCGGAGTCAATGAGCAGTTCTTC
>many|TRBV27|TRBJ2-7|TRBD2
CASSRMIGTIGHEQYF
TGTGCCAGCAGCCGGATGATCGGGACTATCGGCCACGAGCAGTACTTC
>many|TRBV19|TRBJ2-7|NA
CASSAGSGGPYEQYF
TGTGCCAGTAGCGCCGGCTCCGGGGGCCCCTACGAGCAGTACTTC
>few|TRBV24-1|TRBJ2-5|NA
CATSASGETQYF
TGTGCCACCAGTGCCTCCGGGGAGACCCAGTACTTC
>many|TRBV5-5|TRBJ2-1|TRBD1
CASSLGQGLILYNEQFF
TGTGCCAGCAGCTTGGGACAGGGGCTGATACTGTACAATGAGCAGTTCTTC
>NA|TRBV14|TRBJ2-2|NA
CASSQDLQARTGELFF
TGTGCCAGCAGCCAAGATCTGCAGGCGCGCACCGGGGAGCTGTTTTTT
>NA|TRBV27|TRBJ2-1|TRBD2
CASSSRTSGRAGGVNEQFF
TGTGCCAGCAGTTCAAGGACTAGCGGGAGGGCCGGAGGTGTGAATGAGCAGTTCTTC
>many|TRBV18|TRBJ2-3|NA
CASALRTVPSTDTQYF
TGTGCCAGCGCTCTTAGGACAGTTCCTAGCACAGATACGCAGTATTTT
>NA|TRBV19|TRBJ2-2|TRBD1
CASSIGQGDGELFF
TGTGCCAGTAGTATAGGACAGGGGGACGGGGAGCTGTTTTTT